These T cell receptor beta chains were read from a single sample in a study of OX40 agonist ivuxolimab in advanced cancers. Profiling relied on immunoSEQ multiplex PCR, and the TCRdb table lists in-frame clones only, not all of them. The sample shows about 50,000 clones, over 90% of them seen only once. The input for sequencing was CD4+ or CD8+ T cells sorted from blood, taken in a trial of the OX40 agonist ivuxolimab. The receptors were gathered from an adult with an advanced solid tumor such as melanoma, head and neck, liver or kidney cancer. Each CDR3 is given with its conserved first and last residue. The D gene is left open where the match is weak. Only some rows state a clone size, as once, few, many or a class for expanded clones.

D gene: -
clone size: -
V gene: TRBV28
J gene: TRBJ1-5
CDR3 protein: CASSRRTVYNQPQHF
CDR3 DNA: TGTGCCAGCAGTCGCCGGACAGTTTACAATCAGCCCCAGCATTTT

D gene: -
clone size: -
V gene: TRBV7-9
J gene: TRBJ2-1
CDR3 protein: CASRLPSSYNEQFF
CDR3 DNA: TGTGCCAGCAGGCTTCCAAGCTCCTACAATGAGCAGTTCTTC

D gene: -
clone size: -
V gene: TRBV11-2
J gene: TRBJ2-5
CDR3 protein: CASSFFWGDETQYF
CDR3 DNA: TGTGCCAGCAGCTTTTTTTGGGGGGATGAGACCCAGTACTTC

D gene: -
clone size: -
V gene: TRBV28
J gene: TRBJ2-7
CDR3 protein: CASSLKEFYEQYF
CDR3 DNA: TGTGCCAGCAGTTTAAAGGAGTTCTACGAGCAGTACTTC

D gene: -
clone size: -
V gene: TRBV7-3
J gene: TRBJ2-3
CDR3 protein: CASSLNGPFTDTQYF
CDR3 DNA: TGTGCCAGCAGCTTAAACGGGCCCTTCACAGATACGCAGTATTTT

D gene: -
clone size: -
V gene: TRBV2
J gene: TRBJ2-1
CDR3 protein: CASSEEYNEQFF
CDR3 DNA: TGTGCCAGCAGTGAAGAGTACAATGAGCAGTTCTTC

D gene: -
clone size: -
V gene: TRBV27
J gene: TRBJ2-2
CDR3 protein: CASSLAALANTGELFF
CDR3 DNA: TGTGCCAGCAGTTTGGCAGCCCTCGCGAATACCGGGGAGCTGTTTTTT

D gene: -
clone size: once
V gene: TRBV25-1
J gene: TRBJ2-4
CDR3 protein: CASSEIGDLDIQYF
CDR3 DNA: TGTGCCAGCAGTGAAATCGGGGATTTGGACATTCAGTACTTC

D gene: -
clone size: -
V gene: TRBV4-3
J gene: TRBJ2-1
CDR3 protein: CASSQEGRGDSYNEQFF
CDR3 DNA: TGCGCCAGCAGCCAAGAAGGGCGGGGCGACTCCTACAATGAGCAGTTCTTC

D gene: -
clone size: -
V gene: TRBV11-2
J gene: TRBJ2-7
CDR3 protein: CASSQAAPDYEQYF
CDR3 DNA: TGTGCCAGCAGCCAAGCTGCCCCCGACTACGAGCAGTACTTC

D gene: TRBD2
clone size: -
V gene: TRBV28
J gene: TRBJ2-1
CDR3 protein: CASHLAGRVEQFF
CDR3 DNA: TGTGCCAGCCATCTAGCGGGAAGGGTTGAGCAGTTCTTC

D gene: -
clone size: -
V gene: TRBV4-2
J gene: TRBJ2-7
CDR3 protein: CASSGGETDYYEQYF
CDR3 DNA: TGTGCCAGCAGCGGAGGGGAGACAGATTACTACGAGCAGTACTTC

D gene: -
clone size: -
V gene: TRBV15
J gene: TRBJ2-3
CDR3 protein: CATSTGQIYTDTQYF
CDR3 DNA: TGTGCCACCAGCACTGGACAGATTTACACAGATACGCAGTATTTT

D gene: -
clone size: -
V gene: TRBV18
J gene: TRBJ1-5
CDR3 protein: CASSPSSSNQPQHF
CDR3 DNA: TGTGCCAGCTCACCATCCAGTAGCAATCAGCCCCAGCATTTT

D gene: -
clone size: -
V gene: TRBV6-6
J gene: TRBJ1-2
CDR3 protein: CASSYSPYGYTF
CDR3 DNA: TGTGCCAGCAGTTACTCTCCCTATGGCTACACCTTC

D gene: -
clone size: -
V gene: TRBV25-1
J gene: TRBJ2-5
CDR3 protein: CASSEWQSQETQYF
CDR3 DNA: TGTGCCAGCAGTGAATGGCAGTCCCAAGAGACCCAGTACTTC

D gene: -
clone size: -
V gene: TRBV19
J gene: TRBJ1-5
CDR3 protein: CASSIDLGGNQPQHF
CDR3 DNA: TGTGCCAGTAGTATAGATTTAGGGGGCAATCAGCCCCAGCATTTT

D gene: -
clone size: -
V gene: TRBV28
J gene: TRBJ2-4
CDR3 protein: CASRQPTESSQNIQYF
CDR3 DNA: TGTGCCAGCAGACAACCGACAGAATCTAGCCAAAACATTCAGTACTTC

D gene: -
clone size: -
V gene: TRBV15
J gene: TRBJ2-7
CDR3 protein: CATSRDRFGRNYEQYF
CDR3 DNA: TGTGCCACCAGCAGAGATCGTTTCGGACGGAACTACGAGCAGTACTTC

D gene: TRBD2
clone size: -
V gene: TRBV19
J gene: TRBJ2-7
CDR3 protein: CASSPSGLARPYEQYF
CDR3 DNA: TGTGCCAGTAGTCCGTCGGGACTAGCGCGACCCTACGAGCAGTACTTC

D gene: -
clone size: -
V gene: TRBV4-3
J gene: TRBJ2-7
CDR3 protein: CASSQRVWSEAGYEQYF
CDR3 DNA: TGCGCCAGCAGCCAACGAGTATGGTCGGAAGCGGGCTACGAGCAGTACTTC

D gene: -
clone size: -
V gene: TRBV27
J gene: TRBJ1-2
CDR3 protein: CASSMGAGYGYTF
CDR3 DNA: TGTGCCAGCAGTATGGGGGCCGGCTATGGCTACACCTTC

D gene: TRBD1
clone size: -
V gene: TRBV7-6
J gene: TRBJ1-3
CDR3 protein: CASSRTGGDSGNTIYF
CDR3 DNA: TGTGCCAGCAGCCGGACAGGGGGCGACTCTGGAAACACCATATATTTT

D gene: -
clone size: -
V gene: TRBV6-1
J gene: TRBJ2-1
CDR3 protein: CASSDDMDGISEQFF
CDR3 DNA: TGTGCCAGCAGTGATGATATGGATGGGATCAGTGAGCAGTTCTTC

D gene: -
clone size: -
V gene: TRBV13
J gene: TRBJ2-7
CDR3 protein: CASSRTSFEQYF
CDR3 DNA: TGTGCCAGCAGCCGCACTAGTTTCGAGCAGTACTTC

D gene: -
clone size: -
V gene: TRBV30
J gene: TRBJ1-1
CDR3 protein: CAWSETRGTEAFF
CDR3 DNA: TGTGCCTGGAGTGAAACGAGGGGAACTGAAGCTTTCTTT

D gene: -
clone size: -
V gene: TRBV5-6
J gene: TRBJ2-2
CDR3 protein: CASSFSVLTGELFF
CDR3 DNA: TGTGCCAGCAGCTTTTCGGTCCTCACCGGGGAGCTGTTTTTT

D gene: -
clone size: -
V gene: TRBV5-1
J gene: TRBJ2-1
CDR3 protein: CASSLGDMAGNEQFF
CDR3 DNA: TGCGCCAGCAGCTTGGGGGACATGGCGGGAAATGAGCAGTTCTTC

D gene: -
clone size: -
V gene: TRBV4-1
J gene: TRBJ2-7
CDR3 protein: CASTLSGSPGRVPQGQYF
CDR3 DNA: TGCGCCAGCACCCTCAGCGGGTCCCCTGGAAGGGTCCCCCAGGGGCAGTACTTC